The 17 T cell receptor beta chains given below trace back to one sample, sequenced in a study of PD-1 blockade in classical Hodgkin lymphoma. Time point of the sample: newly diagnosed, previously untreated cHL patient sample. Using immunoSEQ multiplex PCR, the repertoire was profiled, and TCRdb retains in-frame clones only, with some absent. This sample yields over 15,000 clones, of which more than 80% are seen a single time; less than 9% belongs to the top ten. Sequences were obtained from peripheral blood mononuclear cells (PBMCs). All receptors derive from a human donor with classical Hodgkin lymphoma.

This clone occurred a few times. The chain links TRBV2 to TRBJ1-6; weak D call: TRBD1 (6 bases). The V gene lost 6 bases and the J gene lost 4 bases, with 10 bases spanning the gap. CDR1 is SNHLY and CDR2 is FYNNEI in the germline V gene. The length of the CDR3 is 14 residues. In nucleotides, the CDR3 is TGTGCCAGCAGGGTTACAGGGTATAATTCACCCCTCCACTTT. Translation: CASRVTGYNSPLHF.

The chain links TRBV25-1 to TRBJ1-1, with 7 positions matching TRBD1. The CDR3 extends over 17 amino acids. V lost 1 base and J lost 2; bases outside the gene matches: 10. Germline-derived CDR1 and CDR2 are MGHDK and SYGVNS. CDR3 DNA sequence: TGTGCCAGCAGTGAATTTGGCACCAGGGGGGTCAACACTGAAGCTTTCTTT. It codes for CASSEFGTRGVNTEAFF.

The V gene is TRBV20-1, the J gene TRBJ1-4; D is undetermined. The length of the CDR3 is 11 residues. Germline CDR1 DFQATT, CDR2 SNEGSKA (reference sequence). The CDR3 region is CIGTDNEKLFF. DNA for the CDR3: TGCATCGGAACAGATAATGAAAAACTGTTTTTT.

V is TRBV13 and J is TRBJ2-7; D possibly uses TRBD1 or TRBD2 (5 bases each). The ends were cut back, 4 bases at V and 4 bases at J, with 11 bases in the middle. This CDR3 has 13 amino acids. Germline values: CDR1 PRHDT, CDR2 FYEKMQ (reference sequence). This chain's CDR3 is CASSYGDGYEQYF. The CDR3 coding sequence is TGTGCCAGCAGCTATGGGGACGGGTACGAGCAGTACTTC. Complete variable domain (other parts from reference TRBV13 and TRBJ2-7): AAGVIQSPRHLIKEKRETATLKCYPIPRHDTVYWYQQGPGQDPQFLISFYEKMQSDKGSIPDRFSAQQFSDYHSELNMSSLELGDSALYFCASSYGDGYEQYFGPGTRLTVT.

This chain connects TRBV27 to TRBJ2-5, with D possibly being TRBD2 (6 bases). Trimming cost V 6 bases and J 1 base, with 15 bases left between them. Per the germline V gene, CDR1 is MNHEY and CDR2 is SMNVEV (reference sequence). The CDR3 totals 15 residues. The CDR3 DNA follows: TGTGCCAGCAGCAAGCAGGGAGGAAGCCAAGAGACCCAGTACTTC. Protein sequence: CASSKQGGSQETQYF.

The chain is built from TRBV25-1 and TRBJ1-4; 9 bases are shared with TRBD1. J gave up 6 bases and V 8 bases, and 1 base lay outside the gene matches. CDR1 MGHDK and CDR2 SYGVNS come from the germline V gene. CDR3 length: 12 residues. CDR3: CASGTGYEKLFF. The CDR3 DNA sequence: TGTGCCAGCGGGACAGGGTATGAAAAACTGTTTTTT. Full variable domain (missing parts from reference TRBV25-1 and TRBJ1-4): EADIYQTPRYLVIGTGKKITLECSQTMGHDKMYWYQQDPGMELHLIHYSYGVNSTEKGDLSSESTVSRIRTEHFPLTLESARPSHTSQYLCASGTGYEKLFFGSGTQLSVL.

This clone was detected only once. The chain is built from TRBV6-5 and TRBJ1-2; D unresolved. Germline loops: CDR1 MNHEY, CDR2 SVGAGI. The V end was cut by 6 bases, the J end by 2 bases, with 16 bases between. The CDR3 runs 15 residues. The CDR3 reads CASREYPQENYGYTF. DNA of the CDR3: TGTGCCAGCAGGGAGTATCCTCAGGAAAACTATGGCTACACCTTC.

The CDR3 region is CASSRQGYSNQPQHF. The DNA for the CDR3 is TGTGCCAGCAGTCGACAGGGATATAGCAATCAGCCCCAGCATTTT. The J gene is TRBJ1-5, the V gene TRBV6-5; the match to TRBD1 covers 7 bases. Unmatched junction bases numbered 4, after V lost 5 bases and J lost 0 bases. Germline assignment: CDR1 MNHEY and CDR2 SVGAGI. This CDR3 region has 15 residues.

V and J are TRBV2 and TRBJ1-2, with a possible D match to TRBD1 (5 bases). V gave up 4 bases and J gave up 8 bases, with 17 bases separating them. The CDR3 is made up of 14 amino acids. Germline CDR1 and CDR2: SNHLY and FYNNEI. The CDR3 here is CASSGGTDLWGYTF. The CDR3, as DNA: TGTGCCAGCAGTGGAGGGACGGACCTTTGGGGCTACACCTTC.

The gene calls are TRBV25-1 and TRBJ1-4; D may be TRBD1 (5 bases). Germline values: CDR1 MGHDK, CDR2 SYGVNS. The CDR3 is made up of 15 amino acids. Deletions cut 5 bases from V and 3 bases from J, with 13 bases between. The CDR3 region is CASSSGGEANEKLFF. The CDR3 bases are TGTGCCAGCAGTTCGGGAGGGGAAGCTAATGAAAAACTGTTTTTT.

This CDR3 is CASSIDLSGQGTSRYFDEQFF. CDR3 nucleotide sequence: TGTGCCAGTAGTATAGATCTATCGGGACAGGGGACTAGTCGCTACTTCGATGAGCAGTTCTTC. The J gene is TRBJ2-1, the V gene TRBV19; TRBD1 matches at 10 bases. The trim removed 0 bases at V and 8 bases at J, leaving 22 bases unmatched. The CDR3 covers 21 residues. Per the germline V gene, CDR1 is LNHDA and CDR2 is SQIVND (reference sequence).

The V call is TRBV10-3, the J call TRBJ2-1, with D possibly TRBD2 on 5 matching bases. The V and J ends lost 5 bases and 5 bases respectively, with 13 bases between them. CDR1 is ENHRY and CDR2 is SYGVKD in the germline V gene. This CDR3 spans 14 amino acids. The CDR3 spells CAISQWERDNEQFF. CDR3 bases: TGTGCCATCAGTCAGTGGGAGAGGGACAATGAGCAGTTCTTC.

The J gene is TRBJ1-2, the V gene TRBV20-1; D unclear. The V end lost 6 bases, the J end lost 8 bases, and 13 bases lay between the germline ends. Germline CDR1 reads DFQATT; CDR2 reads SNEGSKA (reference sequence). CDR3 length equals 11 residues. CDR3 coding DNA: TGCAGTGCCCCGGAGGGAGGGGGCTACACCTTC. Protein: CSAPEGGGYTF.

This chain connects TRBV25-1 to TRBJ1-5, with D uncertain. Trimming removed 5 bases at V and 2 bases at J, with 19 bases between. Germline V gives CDR1 MGHDK, CDR2 SYGVNS. CDR3 length: 17 amino acids. CDR3 region: CASSSRDIDRGNQPQHF. Written as DNA, the CDR3 is TGTGCCAGCAGTTCAAGGGATATAGATAGGGGCAATCAGCCCCAGCATTTT.

This chain links TRBV30 with TRBJ2-1; no firm D call. There are 11 residues in the CDR3. The V end was cut by 0 bases, the J end by 7 bases, with 4 bases between. Germline V CDR1 and CDR2: GTSNPN, SVGIG (reference sequence). The CDR3 DNA is TGTGCCTGGAGTGTTTCTAATGAGCAGTTCTTC. Translating it yields CAWSVSNEQFF. Supplemented by reference TRBV30 and TRBJ2-1, the full variable domain reads SQTIHQWPATLVQPVGSPLSLECTVEGTSNPNLYWYRQAAGRGLQLLFYSVGIGQISSEVPQNLSASRPQDRQFILSSKKLLLSDSGFYLCAWSVSNEQFFGPGTRLTVL.

This sequence joins TRBV12-5 and TRBJ2-5, with D possibly TRBD2 on 6 matching bases. The CDR3 extends over 13 amino acids. The V and J ends lost 6 bases and 2 bases respectively, with 10 bases between them. CDR1 LGHNT and CDR2 FRNRAP come from the germline V gene. The chain's CDR3 is CASGKDYQETQYF. The CDR3 bases are TGTGCTAGTGGCAAGGACTATCAAGAGACCCAGTACTTC.

The rearrangement links TRBV6-5 to TRBJ2-5, with D possibly TRBD2 on 6 matching bases. Germline CDR1 MNHEY, CDR2 SVGAGI. The germline V and J ends were trimmed by 6 bases and 0 bases, with 8 bases remaining between them. This CDR3 spans 13 amino acids. The CDR3 coding sequence is TGTGCCAGCAGATGGACTAACCAAGAGACCCAGTACTTC. This sequence encodes CASRWTNQETQYF.